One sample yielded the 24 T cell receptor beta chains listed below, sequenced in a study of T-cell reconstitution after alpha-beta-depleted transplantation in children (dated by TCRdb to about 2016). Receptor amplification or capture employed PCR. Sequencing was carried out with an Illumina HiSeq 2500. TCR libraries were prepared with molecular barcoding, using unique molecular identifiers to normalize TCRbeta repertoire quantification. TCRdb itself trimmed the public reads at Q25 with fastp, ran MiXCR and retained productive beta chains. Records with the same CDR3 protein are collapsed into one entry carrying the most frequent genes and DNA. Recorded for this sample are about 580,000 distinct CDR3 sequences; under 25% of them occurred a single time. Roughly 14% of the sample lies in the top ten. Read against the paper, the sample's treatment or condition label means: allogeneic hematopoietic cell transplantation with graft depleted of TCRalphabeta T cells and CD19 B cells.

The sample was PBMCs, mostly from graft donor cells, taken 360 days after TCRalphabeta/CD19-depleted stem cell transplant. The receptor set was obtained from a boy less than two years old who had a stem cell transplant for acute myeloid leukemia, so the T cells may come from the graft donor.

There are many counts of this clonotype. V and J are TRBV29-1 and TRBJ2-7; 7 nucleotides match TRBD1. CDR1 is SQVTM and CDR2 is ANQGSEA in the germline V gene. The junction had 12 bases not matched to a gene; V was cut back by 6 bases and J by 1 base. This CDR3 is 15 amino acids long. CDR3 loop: CSVGPRTGQSYEQYF. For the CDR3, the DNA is TGCAGCGTAGGTCCTAGGACAGGCCAATCCTACGAGCAGTACTTC.

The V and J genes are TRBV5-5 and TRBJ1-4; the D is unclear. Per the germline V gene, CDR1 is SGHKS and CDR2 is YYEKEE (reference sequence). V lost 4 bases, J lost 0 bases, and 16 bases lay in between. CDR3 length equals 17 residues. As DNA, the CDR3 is TGTGCCAGCAGCCCCGACGGAAACATTTCAACTAATGAAAAACTGTTTTTT. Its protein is CASSPDGNISTNEKLFF.

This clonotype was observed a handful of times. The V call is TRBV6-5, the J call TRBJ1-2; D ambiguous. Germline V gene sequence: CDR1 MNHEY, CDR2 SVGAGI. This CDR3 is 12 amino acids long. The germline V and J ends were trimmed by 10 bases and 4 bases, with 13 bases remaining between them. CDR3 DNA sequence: TGTGCCACGGACTCGGTCCTCTATGGCTACACCTTC. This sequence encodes CATDSVLYGYTF.

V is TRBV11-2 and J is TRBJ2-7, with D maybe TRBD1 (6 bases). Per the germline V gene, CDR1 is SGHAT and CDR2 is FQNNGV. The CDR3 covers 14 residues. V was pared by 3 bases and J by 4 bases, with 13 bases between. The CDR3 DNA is TGTGCCAGCAGCTTGGGAGAGGGGGTTTACGAGCAGTACTTC. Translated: CASSLGEGVYEQYF.

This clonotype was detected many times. CDR3 DNA sequence: TGCAGCGTTGTACAGGACATCGGAGCTTTCTTT. Its protein is CSVVQDIGAFF. The gene calls are TRBV29-1 and TRBJ1-1; perhaps TRBD1 as D (5 bases). V was shortened by 4 bases and J by 10 bases, with 13 bases between the two germline ends. CDR1 and CDR2 (germline): SQVTM, ANQGSEA. The CDR3 has 11 residues.

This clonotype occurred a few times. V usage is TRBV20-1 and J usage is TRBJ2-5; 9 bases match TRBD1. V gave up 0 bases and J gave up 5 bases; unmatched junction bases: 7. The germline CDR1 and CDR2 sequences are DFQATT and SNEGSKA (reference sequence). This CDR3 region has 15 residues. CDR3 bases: TGCAGTGCTAGAGATGCGGCACAGGGGGCGGAGACCCAGTACTTC. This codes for CSARDAAQGAETQYF.

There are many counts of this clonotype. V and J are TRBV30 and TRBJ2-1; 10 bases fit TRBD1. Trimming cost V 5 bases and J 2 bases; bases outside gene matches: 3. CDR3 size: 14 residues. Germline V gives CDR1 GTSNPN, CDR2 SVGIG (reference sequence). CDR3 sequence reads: CAWGTGATYNEQFF. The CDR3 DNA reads TGTGCCTGGGGGACAGGGGCAACCTACAATGAGCAGTTCTTC.

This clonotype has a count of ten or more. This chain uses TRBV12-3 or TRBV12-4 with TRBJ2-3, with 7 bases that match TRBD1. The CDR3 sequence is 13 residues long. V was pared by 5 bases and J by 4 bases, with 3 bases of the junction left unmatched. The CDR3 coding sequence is TGTGCCAGCAGTCGACAGGGACCAGATACGCAGTATTTT. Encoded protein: CASSRQGPDTQYF.

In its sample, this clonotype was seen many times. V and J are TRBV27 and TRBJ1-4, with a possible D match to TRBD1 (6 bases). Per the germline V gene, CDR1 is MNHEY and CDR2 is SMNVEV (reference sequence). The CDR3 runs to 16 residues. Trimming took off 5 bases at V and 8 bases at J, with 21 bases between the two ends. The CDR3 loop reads CASSQKKQGGREKLFF. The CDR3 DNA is TGTGCCAGCAGTCAAAAGAAACAGGGAGGGCGAGAAAAACTGTTTTTT.

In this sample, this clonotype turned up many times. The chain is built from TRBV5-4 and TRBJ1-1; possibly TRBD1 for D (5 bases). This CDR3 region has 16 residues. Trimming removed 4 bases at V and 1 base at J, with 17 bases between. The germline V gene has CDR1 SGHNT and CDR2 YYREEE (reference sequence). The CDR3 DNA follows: TGTGCCAGCAGCCGTCTTACGGGACGAGAGAACACTGAAGCTTTCTTT. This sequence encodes CASSRLTGRENTEAFF.

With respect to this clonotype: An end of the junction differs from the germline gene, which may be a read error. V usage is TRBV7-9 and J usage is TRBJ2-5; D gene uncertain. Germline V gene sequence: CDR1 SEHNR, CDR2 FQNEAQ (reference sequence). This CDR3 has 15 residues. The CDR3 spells CASSATVTAREAQYF. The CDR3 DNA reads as TGTGCCAGCAGCGCCACGGTCACCGCAAGAGAGGCCCAGTACTTC.

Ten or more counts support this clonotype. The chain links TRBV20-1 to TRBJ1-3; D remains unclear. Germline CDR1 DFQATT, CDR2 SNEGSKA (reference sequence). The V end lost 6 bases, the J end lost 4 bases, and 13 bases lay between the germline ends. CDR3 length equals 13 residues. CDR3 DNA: TGCAGTGCCGACATGGGCACGGGAAACACCATATATTTT. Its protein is CSADMGTGNTIYF.

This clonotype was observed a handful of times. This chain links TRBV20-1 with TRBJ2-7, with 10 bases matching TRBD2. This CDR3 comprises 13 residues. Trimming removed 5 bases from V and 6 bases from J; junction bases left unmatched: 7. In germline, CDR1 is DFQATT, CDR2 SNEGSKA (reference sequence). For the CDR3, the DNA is TGCAGTGCTTACTTAGCGGGGGGCGCCGAGCAGTACGTC. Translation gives CSAYLAGGAEQYV.

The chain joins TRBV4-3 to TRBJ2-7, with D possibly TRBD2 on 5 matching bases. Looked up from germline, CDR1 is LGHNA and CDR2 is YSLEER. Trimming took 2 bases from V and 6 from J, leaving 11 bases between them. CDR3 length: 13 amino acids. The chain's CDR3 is CASSQYHGGEQYF. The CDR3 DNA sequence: TGCGCCAGCAGCCAATATCACGGAGGCGAGCAGTACTTC.

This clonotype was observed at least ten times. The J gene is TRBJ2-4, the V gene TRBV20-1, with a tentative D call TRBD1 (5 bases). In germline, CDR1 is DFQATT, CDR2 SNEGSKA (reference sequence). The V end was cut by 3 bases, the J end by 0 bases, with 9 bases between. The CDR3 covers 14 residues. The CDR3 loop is CSARPGLAKNIQYF. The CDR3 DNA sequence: TGCAGTGCTAGGCCAGGGTTAGCCAAAAACATTCAGTACTTC.

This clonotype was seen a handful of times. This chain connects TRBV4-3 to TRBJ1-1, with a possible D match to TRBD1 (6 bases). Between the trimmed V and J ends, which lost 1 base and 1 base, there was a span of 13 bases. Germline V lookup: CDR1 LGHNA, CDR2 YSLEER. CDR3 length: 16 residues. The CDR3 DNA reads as TGCGCCAGCAGCCAAGGTTCCGGGACATCGAACACTGAAGCTTTCTTT. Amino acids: CASSQGSGTSNTEAFF.

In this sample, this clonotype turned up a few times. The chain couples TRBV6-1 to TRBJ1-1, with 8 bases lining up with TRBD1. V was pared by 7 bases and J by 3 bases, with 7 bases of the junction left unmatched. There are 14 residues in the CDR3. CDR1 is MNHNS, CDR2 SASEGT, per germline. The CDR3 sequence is CASIPLDRDTEAFF. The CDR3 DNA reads TGTGCCAGCATCCCCCTGGACAGGGACACTGAAGCTTTCTTT.

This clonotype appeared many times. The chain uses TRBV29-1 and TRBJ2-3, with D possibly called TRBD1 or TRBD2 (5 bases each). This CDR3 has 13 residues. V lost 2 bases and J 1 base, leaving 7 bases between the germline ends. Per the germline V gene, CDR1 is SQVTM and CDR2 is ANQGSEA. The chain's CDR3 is CSVEQGGTDTQYF. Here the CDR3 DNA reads TGCAGCGTTGAACAGGGAGGCACAGATACGCAGTATTTT.

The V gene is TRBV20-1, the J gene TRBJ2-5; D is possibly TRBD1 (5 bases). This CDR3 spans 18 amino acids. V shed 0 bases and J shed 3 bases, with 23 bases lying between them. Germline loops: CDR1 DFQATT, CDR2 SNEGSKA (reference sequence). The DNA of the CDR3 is TGCAGTGCTAGAGATCATGGCAGGGTAGCCCGTTTCAAAGAGACCCAGTACTTC. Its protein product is CSARDHGRVARFKETQYF.

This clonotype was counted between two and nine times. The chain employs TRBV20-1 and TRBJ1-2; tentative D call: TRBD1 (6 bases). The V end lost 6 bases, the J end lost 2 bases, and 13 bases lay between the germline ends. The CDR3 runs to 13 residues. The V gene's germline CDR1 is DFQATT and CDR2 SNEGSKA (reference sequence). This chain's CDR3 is CSAPLDRNYGYTF. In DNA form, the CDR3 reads TGCAGTGCCCCCCTGGACAGAAACTATGGCTACACCTTC.

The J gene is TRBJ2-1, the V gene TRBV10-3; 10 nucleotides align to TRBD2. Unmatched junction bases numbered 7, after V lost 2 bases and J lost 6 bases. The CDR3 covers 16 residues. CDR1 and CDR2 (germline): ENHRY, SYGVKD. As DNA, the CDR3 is TGTGCCATCAGTGAGGGAGGGACTAGCGCCTTCAATGAGCAGTTCTTC. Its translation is CAISEGGTSAFNEQFF.

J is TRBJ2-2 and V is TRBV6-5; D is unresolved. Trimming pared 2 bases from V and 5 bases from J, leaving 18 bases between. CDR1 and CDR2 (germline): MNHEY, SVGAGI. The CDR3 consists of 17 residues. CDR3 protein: CASSYLQGRVWTGELFF. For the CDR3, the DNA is TGTGCCAGCAGTTACCTTCAAGGACGGGTTTGGACCGGGGAGCTGTTTTTT.

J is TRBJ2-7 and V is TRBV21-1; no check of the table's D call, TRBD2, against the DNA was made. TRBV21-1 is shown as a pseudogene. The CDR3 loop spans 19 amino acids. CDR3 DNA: TGTGCCAGCAGCAAGGGTAAGGGCAGGACTAGCCCCCGTTCCTACGAGCAGTACGTC. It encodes CASSKGKGRTSPRSYEQYV.

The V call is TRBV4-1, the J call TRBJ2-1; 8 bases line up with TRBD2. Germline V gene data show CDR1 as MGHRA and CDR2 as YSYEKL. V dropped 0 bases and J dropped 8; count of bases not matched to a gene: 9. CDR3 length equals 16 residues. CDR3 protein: CASSQDRFGGADEQFF. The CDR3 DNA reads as TGCGCCAGCAGCCAAGATCGATTCGGGGGGGCCGATGAGCAGTTCTTC.